The T cell receptor (beta chain) described here comes from a study of lymphopenia after photon versus proton radiotherapy. Germline V gene sequence: CDR1 SGHRS, CDR2 YFSETQ. Trimming stripped 1 base from V and 5 bases from J, with 9 bases between. This CDR3 region has 13 residues. Study conclusions and caveats: Only patients who died were analyzed for survival; proton advantage is unproven. In patients who died, overall survival fell as post-nadir TCR diversity dropped more. Post-nadir diversity loss with photons came from oligoclonal expansion, particularly CD8+ Temra cells.

Profiling relied on immunoSEQ multiplex PCR, and the TCRdb table lists in-frame clones only, not all of them. This sample has about 17,000 clones; 75% to 95% occur once, and the top ten carry approximately 6.2%. Regarding this clone: Its antigen is unidentified.

This receptor was taken from a man aged 60-69 years with pancreatic cancer. Sample: peripheral blood, taken from a patient treated with photon-based radiotherapy. The V call is TRBV5-1, the J call TRBJ2-5; maybe TRBD2 (5 bases). The CDR3: CASSLTGKETQYF. The CDR3 nucleotides read TGCGCCAGCAGCTTGACGGGGAAGGAGACCCAGTACTTC.